This passage covers 17 T cell receptor beta chains from one sample sequenced in a study of blood T cell repertoires in COVID-19. Profiling relied on immunoSEQ multiplex PCR, and the TCRdb table lists in-frame clones only, not all of them. The sample holds roughly 220,000 clones, about four fifths seen once. The sequencing sample was made of PBMCs or T cells enriched from blood (not recorded which). These receptors originate from a woman aged 40-49 years with acute COVID-19.

The J gene is TRBJ2-7, the V gene TRBV1; the table names TRBD2, a call not compared with the DNA. TRBV1 is annotated as a pseudogene. CDR3 length: 14 residues. CDR3 protein: CTSSQKRSSYEQYF. In DNA form, the CDR3 reads TGCACCAGCAGCCAAAAGCGGAGCTCCTACGAGCAGTACTTC.

The count of this clone is one. The CDR3 DNA is TGTGCCAGCAGCTTAGATCGTTCCCGCGACGGAGCGTTCTTT. This sequence encodes CASSLDRSRDGAFF. This chain connects TRBV11-2 to TRBJ1-1; D remains ambiguous. CDR1 and CDR2 from the germline V gene are SGHAT and FQNNGV. This CDR3 spans 14 amino acids. With 0 bases removed from V and 14 bases from J, the gap between germline ends came to 19 bases.

This rearrangement joins TRBV30 to TRBJ2-5; perhaps TRBD2 as D (6 bases). The CDR3 spans 16 residues. V lost 5 bases to trimming and J lost 1 base, with 20 bases between them. CDR1 and CDR2 from the germline V gene are GTSNPN and SVGIG (reference sequence). The CDR3 DNA reads as TGTGCCTGGTCTTCGCGGGAAGTAGAGCCCCAAGAGACCCAGTACTTC. This sequence encodes CAWSSREVEPQETQYF.

V gene TRBV9 combines with J gene TRBJ1-5, with D possibly TRBD1 on 6 matching bases. V lost 2 bases, J lost 5 bases, and 14 bases lay in between. The CDR3 sequence is 15 residues long. CDR1 and CDR2 (germline): SGDLS, YYNGEE. As DNA, the CDR3 is TGTGCCAGCAGCGTTAGGTACAGGGAGCATCAGCCCCAGCATTTT. It translates to CASSVRYREHQPQHF. Looking up the rest from reference TRBV9 and TRBJ1-5 gives the full variable domain: DSGVTQTPKHLITATGQRVTLRCSPRSGDLSVYWYQQSLDQGLQFLIQYYNGEERAKGNILERFSAQQFPDLHSELNLSSLELGDSALYFCASSVRYREHQPQHFGDGTRLSIL.

The table lists this clone with a count of one. V usage is TRBV30 and J usage is TRBJ1-2; D remains ambiguous. Per germline, CDR1 GTSNPN and CDR2 SVGIG (reference sequence). This CDR3 is built from 16 residues. Trimming took off 3 bases at V and 1 base at J, with 18 bases between the two ends. CDR3 in amino acids: CAWSAIGNNDNYGYTF. The CDR3 DNA follows: TGTGCCTGGAGCGCAATTGGCAACAACGATAACTATGGCTACACCTTC.

This sequence joins TRBV30 and TRBJ2-1, with D tentatively TRBD1 (5 bases). The CDR3 has 12 residues. With 1 base removed from V and 5 bases from J, the gap between germline ends came to 6 bases. The germline V gene encodes CDR1 GTSNPN and CDR2 SVGIG (reference sequence). The CDR3 is CAWSATDNEQFF. CDR3 sequence (DNA): TGTGCCTGGAGTGCGACAGACAATGAGCAGTTCTTC.

This clone was counted a few times. The CDR3 DNA reads TGTGCCAGTAGGCCCTCGGGGAACACTGAAGCTTTCTTT. Protein sequence: CASRPSGNTEAFF. The V gene is TRBV19, the J gene TRBJ1-1, with unresolved D. This CDR3 region has 13 residues. V was trimmed by 6 bases and J by 1 base, leaving 9 bases between them. Per the germline V gene, CDR1 is LNHDA and CDR2 is SQIVND (reference sequence).

The J gene is TRBJ1-1, the V gene TRBV19, with no clear D. V shed 5 bases and J shed 3 bases, with 10 bases lying between them. Germline V gene lookup returns CDR1 LNHDA and CDR2 SQIVND (reference sequence). The CDR3 extends over 13 amino acids. The DNA for the CDR3 is TGTGCCAGTAGTGTAGGAGTAGACACTGAAGCTTTCTTT. This sequence encodes CASSVGVDTEAFF.

In DNA, the CDR3 is TGTGCCAGCTCCCAGGGACAGGGAGGTCAGCCCCAGCATTTT. It encodes CASSQGQGGQPQHF. The chain has TRBV18 and TRBJ1-5, with 9 bases lining up with TRBD1. The ends lost 6 bases at V and 6 bases at J; junction bases unmatched: 6. The V gene's germline CDR1 is KGHSH and CDR2 LQKENI. This CDR3 has 14 residues.

The chain couples TRBV13 to TRBJ2-5; D remains unclear. The CDR3 is 14 residues long. V was trimmed by 2 bases and J by 2 bases, leaving 9 bases between them. Germline CDR1 PRHDT, CDR2 FYEKMQ (reference sequence). The CDR3 loop is CASSLLSRQETQYF. CDR3 bases: TGTGCCAGCAGCTTACTCTCCAGGCAAGAGACCCAGTACTTC.

The rearrangement joins TRBV7-8 to TRBJ2-2, with TRBD1 identical over 10 bases. From germline, CDR1 is SGHVS and CDR2 FQNEAQ. The junction had 17 bases not matched to a gene; V was cut back by 7 bases and J by 9 bases. This CDR3 spans 17 amino acids. In DNA, the CDR3 is TGTGCCAGCACAGGGGGGGGACAGGGGCGCAGGTCCAGGGAGCTGTTTTTT. It specifies CASTGGGQGRRSRELFF.

The chain carries TRBV7-9 and TRBJ2-5; D is perhaps TRBD1 (6 bases). The CDR3 runs to 13 residues. Trimming took 1 base from V and 5 from J, leaving 8 bases between them. The V gene's germline CDR1 is SEHNR and CDR2 FQNEAQ (reference sequence). CDR3 amino acids: CASSLVRGETQYF. The CDR3 coding sequence is TGTGCCAGCAGCTTAGTCAGGGGCGAGACCCAGTACTTC.

The rearrangement joins TRBV23-1 to TRBJ1-1; 8 nucleotides align to TRBD1. TRBV23-1 belongs to the ORF category, with a function that is uncertain. V trimming: 3 bases; J trimming: 3 bases; junction bases outside the gene matches: 9. The CDR3 totals 16 residues. For the CDR3, the DNA is TGCGCCAGCAGTCACAAAAGACAGGGGAAGGACACTGAAGCTTTCTTT. This gives the protein CASSHKRQGKDTEAFF.

On this clone: This same CDR3 is encoded by further DNA sequences in the sample. The chain recombines TRBV19 with TRBJ2-5; no definite D call. The CDR3 contains 13 residues. Trimming removed 3 bases at V and 2 bases at J, with 7 bases between. The germline CDR1 and CDR2 sequences are LNHDA and SQIVND (reference sequence). DNA for the CDR3: TGTGCCAGTAGTATCGGGTTACAAGAGACCCAGTACTTC. Translation: CASSIGLQETQYF.

The chain uses TRBV4-2 and TRBJ2-7; 9 bases agree with TRBD1. CDR1 and CDR2 from the germline V gene are LGHNA and YNFKEQ. With 0 bases clipped from V and 5 bases from J, the junction kept 8 bases outside the gene matches. The CDR3 runs to 16 residues. The CDR3 DNA sequence: TGTGCCAGCAGCCAAGATTCCGGGACAGGGAGGAACGAGCAGTACTTC. Translation: CASSQDSGTGRNEQYF.

The rearrangement joins TRBV4-1 to TRBJ1-2; 7 positions match TRBD1. Looked up from germline, CDR1 is MGHRA and CDR2 is YSYEKL. Trimming cost V 4 bases and J 0 bases; bases outside gene matches: 8. The CDR3 sequence is 16 residues long. CDR3: CASSRRQGQANYGYTF. CDR3 DNA: TGCGCCAGCAGCCGAAGACAGGGACAAGCTAACTATGGCTACACCTTC.

V gene TRBV9 combines with J gene TRBJ2-7; 12 nucleotides align to TRBD2. V trimming: 3 bases; J trimming: 7 bases; junction bases outside the gene matches: 8. CDR1 and CDR2 from the germline V gene are SGDLS and YYNGEE. CDR3 length: 15 residues. The CDR3 loop reads CASSATPTSGGEQYF. In DNA, the CDR3 is TGTGCCAGCAGCGCCACCCCGACTAGCGGGGGTGAGCAGTACTTC.